This TCR beta chain was recorded in a study of blood T cell repertoires in COVID-19. Study summary: Sites in the United States, Italy and Spain provided acute and convalescent COVID-19 samples.

Libraries were prepared by immunoSEQ multiplex PCR; TCRdb keeps only in-frame clonotypes and omits some of them. The sample includes a few hundred thousand clones, 85% to 90% of them seen just once. The germline CDR1 and CDR2 sequences are MDHEN and SYDVKM. The CDR3 is 14 residues long. V was pared by 2 bases and J by 4 bases, with 4 bases of the junction left unmatched. This clonotype was obtained from a man aged 55 to 70 with acute or convalescent COVID-19. The specimen was peripheral blood. The rearrangement joins TRBV28 to TRBJ2-7; 8 nucleotides match TRBD1. CDR3 DNA sequence: TGTGCCAGCAGTTTACCCGACAGGGGTTACGAGCAGTACTTC. Encoded protein: CASSLPDRGYEQYF.